The 29 T cell receptor beta chains given below trace back to one sample, sequenced in a study of shared clonotypes between healthy human individuals (dated by TCRdb to about 2020). Libraries were constructed by the immunoSEQ multiplex PCR assay. The source is immuneACCESS, and TCRdb retained only in-frame sequences with V and J called. Part of the clones is not carried over; for the studies checked, unresolved V genes explain less than half of this, and the remainder is unexplained. The sample table lists 550,000 to 850,000 clones, 72% of them with a count of one. The ten largest clones take up around 1.7% of the sample. The sample comprised memory CD4+ T cells sorted from blood. Taken with the paper, the label for cell subset or site translates to: CD45RA-negative fraction. Receptors originate from a woman aged 30 to 39 in good health.

This clone was seen ten or more times. Sequence at one end of the junction differs from germline and may be a read error. The chain is built from TRBV6-1 and TRBJ2-7; TRBD1 is a possible D gene (6 bases). CDR3 length: 13 amino acids. CDR1 MNHNS and CDR2 SASEGT come from the germline V gene. The CDR3 is CASSAYLDFDRLF. CDR3 sequence (DNA): TGTGCCAGCAGTGCTTACCTAGATTTTGACAGGCTTTTC.

As regards this clone: This CDR3 is also generated by other DNA sequences in the sample. This rearrangement joins TRBV9 to TRBJ2-2; D unclear. Per the germline V gene, CDR1 is SGDLS and CDR2 is YYNGEE. This CDR3 region has 13 residues. Trimming took off 1 base at V and 4 bases at J, with 5 bases between the two ends. CDR3 amino acids: CASSVLGTGELFF. The CDR3 coding sequence is TGTGCCAGCAGCGTACTTGGCACCGGGGAGCTGTTTTTT.

This chain links TRBV5-1 with TRBJ2-6; D gene unclear. The CDR3 covers 19 residues. V was clipped by 0 bases and J by 1 base, with 17 bases between them. Germline CDR1 and CDR2: SGHRS and YFSETQ. CDR3 nucleotides: TGCGCCAGCAGCTTGGCCTCCTCTCTGTCTAGGTCTGGGGCCAACGTCCTGACTTTC. It is translated as CASSLASSLSRSGANVLTF.

This clone has more than one count but fewer than ten. The DNA for the CDR3 is TGTGCCAGCAGCCAACGACTAGCGGGGGACTACAATGAGCAGTTCTTC. Protein: CASSQRLAGDYNEQFF. V is TRBV5-4 and J is TRBJ2-1; 12 nucleotides match TRBD2. Germline V lookup: CDR1 SGHNT, CDR2 YYREEE (reference sequence). CDR3 length: 16 amino acids. V gave up 4 bases and J gave up 3 bases; unmatched junction bases: 5.

The sample holds one count of this clone. The rearrangement links TRBV21-1 to TRBJ2-7; TRBD1, the D gene given by the table, was not confirmed from the DNA. TRBV21-1 is deemed a pseudogene. The CDR3 length is 14 residues. The CDR3 coding sequence is TGTGCCAGCATCGAAGGCCTCCAGGTTTACGAGCAGTACTTC. Amino acid sequence: CASIEGLQVYEQYF.

The chain has TRBV28 and TRBJ2-2; D call uncertain. The CDR3 length is 12 residues. The germline CDR1 and CDR2 sequences are MDHEN and SYDVKM. V was trimmed by 4 bases and J by 0 bases, leaving 0 bases between them. The CDR3 region is CASSSNTGELFF. The DNA for the CDR3 is TGTGCCAGCAGTTCGAACACCGGGGAGCTGTTTTTT.

This chain uses TRBV6-1 with TRBJ2-3; 12 bases are a match to TRBD1. Unmatched junction bases numbered 6, after V lost 2 bases and J lost 6 bases. Germline V gene lookup returns CDR1 MNHNS and CDR2 SASEGT. The CDR3 spans 16 residues. CDR3 coding DNA: TGTGCCAGCAGTGAAACCGGGACAGGGGGCCGGGATACGCAGTATTTT. Translating gives CASSETGTGGRDTQYF.

The chain carries TRBV7-3 and TRBJ2-5; D is undetermined. Per the germline V gene, CDR1 is SGHTA and CDR2 is FQGTGA. V was cut by 0 bases and J by 0 bases, with 5 bases left in between. This CDR3 has 14 residues. The CDR3 DNA is TGTGCCAGCAGCTTAACTTGGGACCAAGAGACCCAGTACTTC. It codes for CASSLTWDQETQYF.

This clone has just a few counts. This chain uses TRBV7-6 with TRBJ2-7; 7 positions agree with TRBD1. With 4 bases clipped from V and 5 bases from J, the junction kept 2 bases outside the gene matches. Germline CDR1 and CDR2: SGHVS and FNYEAQ. This CDR3 spans 12 amino acids. In DNA form, the CDR3 reads TGTGCCAGCAGCTATGGGACAGACGAGCAGTACTTC. Its translation is CASSYGTDEQYF.

V is TRBV30 and J is TRBJ2-2, with 7 bases lining up with TRBD1. Germline assignment: CDR1 GTSNPN and CDR2 SVGIG (reference sequence). The CDR3 is 13 amino acids. With V trimmed by 0 bases and J by 8 bases, 3 bases remained unmatched. CDR3 sequence reads: CAWSVQGEGELFF. DNA of the CDR3: TGTGCCTGGAGTGTCCAGGGGGAAGGGGAGCTGTTTTTT.

CDR3 residues: CASNSGQYEQYF. DNA for the CDR3: TGTGCCAGCAACTCCGGACAGTACGAGCAGTACTTC. The chain links TRBV6-5 to TRBJ2-7, with D tentatively TRBD1 (6 bases). Germline loops: CDR1 MNHEY, CDR2 SVGAGI. Deletions cut 7 bases from V and 4 bases from J, with 11 bases between. This CDR3 comprises 12 residues.

The chain recombines TRBV7-2 with TRBJ2-5; no definite D call. Germline V CDR1 and CDR2: SGHTA, FQGNSA. Trimming cost V 5 bases and J 7 bases, with 14 bases left between them. The CDR3 contains 13 residues. CDR3 in DNA: TGTGCCAGCAGCATAATGTCCGGCGGGACCCAGTACTTC. Translating gives CASSIMSGGTQYF.

This chain uses TRBV5-1 with TRBJ2-2, with 10 bases matching TRBD2. CDR1 is SGHRS and CDR2 is YFSETQ in the germline V gene. Trimming cost V 3 bases and J 4 bases; bases outside gene matches: 3. The CDR3 is 15 residues long. Written as DNA, the CDR3 is TGCGCCAGCAGCTCCTTAGCGGGAGGCACCGGGGAGCTGTTTTTT. Translation gives CASSSLAGGTGELFF.

The chain recombines TRBV27 with TRBJ2-1; D might be TRBD1 or TRBD2, each matching 5 bases. This CDR3 is built from 14 residues. CDR1 MNHEY and CDR2 SMNVEV come from the germline V gene (reference sequence). Trimming took off 2 bases at V and 6 bases at J, with 11 bases between the two ends. CDR3 in DNA: TGTGCCAGCAGTTTACTCTCTGGGGGCAATGAGCAGTTCTTC. Translating gives CASSLLSGGNEQFF.

The rearrangement uses TRBV19 and TRBJ2-1; TRBD1 might be the D (5 bases). CDR1 and CDR2 (germline): LNHDA, SQIVND (reference sequence). The CDR3 is 16 amino acids. V lost 4 bases, J lost 8 bases, and 21 bases lay in between. CDR3 amino acids: CASSRPGSVRGHEQFF. The CDR3 coding sequence is TGTGCCAGTAGTAGGCCAGGGTCAGTTCGAGGTCATGAGCAGTTCTTC.

The CDR3 is CASSPYAADPGEQYF. The CDR3 bases are TGTGCCAGCAGCCCCTACGCCGCCGACCCTGGGGAGCAGTACTTC. The rearrangement links TRBV4-2 to TRBJ2-7; no clear D gene. The CDR3 runs to 15 residues. Germline V lookup: CDR1 LGHNA, CDR2 YNFKEQ. Deletions cut 4 bases from V and 7 bases from J, with 20 bases between.

Notes on this clone: Within the sample, other DNA sequences also encode this same CDR3. The chain combines TRBV13 with TRBJ2-1; 10 nucleotides line up with TRBD2. V lost 1 base to trimming and J lost 0 bases; unmatched junction nucleotides: 6. CDR3 length: 18 amino acids. CDR1 and CDR2 from the germline V gene are PRHDT and FYEKMQ (reference sequence). The CDR3 nucleotides read TGTGCCAGCAGCTTAGAAGGCGCTAGCGGGAGCTCCTACAATGAGCAGTTCTTC. It translates to CASSLEGASGSSYNEQFF.

The chain employs TRBV2 and TRBJ1-5, with 8 bases aligning to TRBD1. In germline, CDR1 is SNHLY, CDR2 FYNNEI. CDR3 length equals 15 residues. With V trimmed by 6 bases and J by 3 bases, 7 bases remained unmatched. In nucleotides, the CDR3 is TGTGCCAGCAGCGGCCAGGGGGCTGACAATCAGCCCCAGCATTTT. Translated: CASSGQGADNQPQHF.

The chain combines TRBV6-1 with TRBJ1-2, with D maybe TRBD1 (6 bases). This CDR3 has 15 residues. CDR1 MNHNS and CDR2 SASEGT come from the germline V gene. The V end lost 4 bases, the J end lost 5 bases, and 17 bases lay between the germline ends. The CDR3 sequence is CASSVARTALYGYTF. CDR3 sequence (DNA): TGTGCCAGCAGTGTAGCTCGGACAGCCCTTTATGGCTACACCTTC.

The chain joins TRBV10-1 to TRBJ2-3; 8 bases agree with TRBD2. The CDR3 sequence is 14 residues long. V trimming: 0 bases; J trimming: 9 bases; junction bases outside the gene matches: 5. The V gene's germline CDR1 is WNHNN and CDR2 SYGVQD (reference sequence). For the CDR3, the DNA is TGCGCCAGCAGTGAGTCTCCGGGAGGGCCCACGCAGTATTTT. It specifies CASSESPGGPTQYF.

Regarding this clone: One junction end does not reproduce the germline sequence, and a read error may be involved. The rearrangement links TRBV6-5 to TRBJ2-7; D is perhaps TRBD2 (7 bases). Germline lookup yields CDR1 MNHEY and CDR2 SVGAGI. There are 16 residues in the CDR3. CDR3 sequence (DNA): TGTGCCAGCAGTTACTCCGAAACTAGGGGGGACTACGCGCAGTACTTC. Residues: CASSYSETRGDYAQYF.

This clone has just one count. The chain couples TRBV7-2 to TRBJ2-1, with 8 bases that match TRBD2. CDR1 and CDR2 (germline): SGHTA, FQGNSA. V lost 2 bases to trimming and J lost 3 bases; unmatched junction nucleotides: 3. The CDR3 consists of 15 residues. The DNA of the CDR3 is TGTGCCAGCAGCTTAACTAGCGGAAACTACAATGAGCAGTTCTTC. This gives the protein CASSLTSGNYNEQFF.

The chain employs TRBV29-1 and TRBJ1-1, with TRBD1 matching over 10 bases. This CDR3 comprises 14 residues. Germline V gene lookup returns CDR1 SQVTM and CDR2 ANQGSEA. V lost 7 bases and J lost 4; bases outside the gene matches: 9. The DNA of the CDR3 is TGCAGCGCGGTGGACAGGGGGGGTAGCACTGAAGCTTTCTTT. Its protein is CSAVDRGGSTEAFF.

The V call is TRBV25-1, the J call TRBJ1-3; D gene uncertain. The CDR3 consists of 15 residues. Germline CDR1 MGHDK, CDR2 SYGVNS. With 1 base removed from V and 7 bases from J, the gap between germline ends came to 14 bases. As DNA, the CDR3 is TGTGCCAGCAGTGAATCTAATGTGGGGAGCAACACCATATATTTT. As protein: CASSESNVGSNTIYF.

The chain carries TRBV5-8 and TRBJ1-5; D uncertain. Germline V gene sequence: CDR1 SGHTS, CDR2 YDEGEE. The CDR3 runs 13 residues. With 2 bases removed from V and 9 bases from J, the gap between germline ends came to 12 bases. The CDR3, as DNA: TGTGCCAGCAGCTTTTCCGGGGATGGGCCCCAGCATTTT. Protein: CASSFSGDGPQHF.

The gene calls are TRBV28 and TRBJ1-6; possible D gene TRBD1, 6 bases. The CDR3 is made up of 13 amino acids. V was trimmed by 4 bases and J by 7 bases, leaving 8 bases between them. The germline gives CDR1 MDHEN, CDR2 SYDVKM. The CDR3 region is CASSYGGNSPLHF. The CDR3, as DNA: TGTGCCAGCAGTTACGGGGGCAATTCACCCCTCCACTTT.

This chain links TRBV10-3 with TRBJ1-2; maybe TRBD1 (5 bases). The germline gives CDR1 ENHRY, CDR2 SYGVKD. The CDR3 has 13 amino acids. The V and J ends lost 3 bases and 8 bases respectively, with 13 bases between them. The CDR3 bases are TGTGCCATCAGTGAATCACAGGCTGGCGGCTACACCTTC. This gives the protein CAISESQAGGYTF.

V gene TRBV7-8 combines with J gene TRBJ1-5; no definite D call. Germline values: CDR1 SGHVS, CDR2 FQNEAQ. CDR3 length: 15 residues. V was trimmed by 5 bases and J by 5 bases, leaving 16 bases between them. CDR3 nucleotide sequence: TGTGCCAGCAGCACCCAAGCCGACGGATATCAGCCCCAGCATTTT. The encoded protein is CASSTQADGYQPQHF. The complete variable domain, with remaining parts taken from reference TRBV7-8 and TRBJ1-5, reads GAGVSQSPRYKVAKRGQDVALRCDPISGHVSLFWYQQALGQGPEFLTYFQNEAQLDKSGLPSDRFFAERPEGSVSTLKIQRTQQEDSAVYLCASSTQADGYQPQHFGDGTRLSIL.

The rearrangement joins TRBV21-1 to TRBJ1-4. TRBV21-1 is noted as a pseudogene. CDR3 size: 15 residues. CDR3 sequence reads: CASSKPRAPNEKLFF. The CDR3 nucleotides are TGTGCCAGCAGCAAACCCCGGGCCCCTAATGAAAAACTGTTTTTT.